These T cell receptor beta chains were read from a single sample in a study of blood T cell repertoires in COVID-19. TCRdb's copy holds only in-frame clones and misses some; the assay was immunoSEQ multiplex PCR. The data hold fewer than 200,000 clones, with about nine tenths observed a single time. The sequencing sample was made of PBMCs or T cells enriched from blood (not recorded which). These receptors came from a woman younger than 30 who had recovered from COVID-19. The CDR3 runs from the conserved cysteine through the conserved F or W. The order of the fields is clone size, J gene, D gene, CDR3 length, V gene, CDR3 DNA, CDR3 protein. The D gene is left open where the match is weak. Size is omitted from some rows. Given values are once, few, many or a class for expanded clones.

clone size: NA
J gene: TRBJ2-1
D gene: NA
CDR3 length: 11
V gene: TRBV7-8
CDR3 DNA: TGTGCCAGCAGCCCCAGTTATGAGCAGTTCTTC
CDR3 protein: CASSPSYEQFF

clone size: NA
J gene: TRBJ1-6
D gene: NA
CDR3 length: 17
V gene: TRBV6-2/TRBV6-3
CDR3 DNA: TGTGCCAGCAGTTACTCGACCAGGGCCCGTTATAATTCACCCCTCCACTTT
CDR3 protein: CASSYSTRARYNSPLHF

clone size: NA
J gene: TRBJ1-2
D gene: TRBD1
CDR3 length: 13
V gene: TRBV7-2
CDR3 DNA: TGTGCCAGCAGCTTAGGCAGGGGGGATGGCTACACCTTC
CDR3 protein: CASSLGRGDGYTF

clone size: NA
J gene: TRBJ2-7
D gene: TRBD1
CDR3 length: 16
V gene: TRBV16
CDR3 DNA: TGTGCCAGCAGCCCACCGGGACAGAGAAGCACCTACGAGCAGTACTTC
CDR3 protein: CASSPPGQRSTYEQYF

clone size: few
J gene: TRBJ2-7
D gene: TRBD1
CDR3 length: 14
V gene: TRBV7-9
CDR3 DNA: TGTGCCAGCAGCCCTCCGGGACAGGGCTACGAGCAGTACTTC
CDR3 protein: CASSPPGQGYEQYF

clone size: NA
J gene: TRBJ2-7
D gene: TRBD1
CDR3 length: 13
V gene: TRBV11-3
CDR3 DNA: TGTGCCAGCAGCCGCCGGGACAGAAACAAACAGTACTTC
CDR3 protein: CASSRRDRNKQYF

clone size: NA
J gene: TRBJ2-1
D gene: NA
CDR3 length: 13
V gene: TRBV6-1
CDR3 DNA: TGTGCCAGCAGTGACACCTGGCCGGGTGAGCAGTTCTTC
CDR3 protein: CASSDTWPGEQFF

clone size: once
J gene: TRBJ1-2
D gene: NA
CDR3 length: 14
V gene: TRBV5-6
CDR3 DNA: TGTGCCAGCAGCTTGGCGGGTCGACTCTATGGCTACACCTTC
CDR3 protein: CASSLAGRLYGYTF

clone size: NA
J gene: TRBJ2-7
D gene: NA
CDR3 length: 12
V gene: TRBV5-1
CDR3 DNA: TGCGCCAGCACCGACACCCCGTACGAGCAGTACTTC
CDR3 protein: CASTDTPYEQYF

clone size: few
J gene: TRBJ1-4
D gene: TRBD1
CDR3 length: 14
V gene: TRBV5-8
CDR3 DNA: TGTGCCAGCAGCTTCGACAGGGTCGGGAAAAAACTGTTTTTT
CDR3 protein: CASSFDRVGKKLFF

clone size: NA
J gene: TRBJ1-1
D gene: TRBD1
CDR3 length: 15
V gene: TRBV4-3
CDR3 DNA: TGCGCCAGCAGCCTAAGGGCACAGGGGGACACTGAAGCTTTCTTT
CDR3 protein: CASSLRAQGDTEAFF

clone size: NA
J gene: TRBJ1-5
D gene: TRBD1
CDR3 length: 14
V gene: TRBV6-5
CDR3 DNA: TGTGCCAGCAGTTCAAGGGACAGTCGCCAGCCCCAGCATTTT
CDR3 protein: CASSSRDSRQPQHF

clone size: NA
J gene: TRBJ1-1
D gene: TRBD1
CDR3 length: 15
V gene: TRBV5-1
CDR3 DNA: TGCGCCAGCGGAAGGTGGGGACAGGGAAACACTGAAGCTTTCTTT
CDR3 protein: CASGRWGQGNTEAFF

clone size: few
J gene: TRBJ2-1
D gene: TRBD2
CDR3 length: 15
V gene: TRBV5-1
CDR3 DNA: TGCGCCAGCAGCTTGACTAGCGGGAGAGGTAATGAGCAGTTCTTC
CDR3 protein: CASSLTSGRGNEQFF

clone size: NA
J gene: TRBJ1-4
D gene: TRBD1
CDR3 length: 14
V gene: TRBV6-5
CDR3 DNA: TGTGCCAGCAGTTTACAGGGGAGTCTCGTAGAACTGTTTTTT
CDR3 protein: CASSLQGSLVELFF

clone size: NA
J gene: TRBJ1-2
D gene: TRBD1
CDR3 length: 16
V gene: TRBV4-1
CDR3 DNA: TGCGCCAGCAGCCAAGAAACCGGGACAGGGTCTCGGGGCTACACCTTC
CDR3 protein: CASSQETGTGSRGYTF

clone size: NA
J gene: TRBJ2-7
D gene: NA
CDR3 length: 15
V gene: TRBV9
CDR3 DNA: TGTGCCAGCAACCGGAGGGGGGAGGGCCGGTTCGAGCAGTACTTC
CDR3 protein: CASNRRGEGRFEQYF

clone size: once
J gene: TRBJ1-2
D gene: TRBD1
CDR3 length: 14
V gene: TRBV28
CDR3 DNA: TGTGCCAGCCGGGACGCAGGGGGGCGGGACGGCTACACCTTC
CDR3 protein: CASRDAGGRDGYTF

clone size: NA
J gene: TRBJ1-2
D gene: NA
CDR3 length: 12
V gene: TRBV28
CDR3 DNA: TGTGCCAGCACCCCGGACAGCTATGGCTACACCTTC
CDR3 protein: CASTPDSYGYTF

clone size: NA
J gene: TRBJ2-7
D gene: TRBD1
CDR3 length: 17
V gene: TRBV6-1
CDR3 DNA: TGTGCCAGCAGTGAATATTGGACAGGGGGCGCTTCCAACGAGCAGTACTTC
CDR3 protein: CASSEYWTGGASNEQYF

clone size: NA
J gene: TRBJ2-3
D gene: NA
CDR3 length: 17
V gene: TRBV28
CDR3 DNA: TGTGCCAGCAGTTTATCCCCGCCGTTTGGGGGCTTAGATACGCAGTATTTT
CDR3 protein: CASSLSPPFGGLDTQYF

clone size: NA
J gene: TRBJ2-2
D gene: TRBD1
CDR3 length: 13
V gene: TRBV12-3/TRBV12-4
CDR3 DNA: TGTGCCAGCTGGACAGGGGCGAACGGGGAGCTGTTTTTT
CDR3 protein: CASWTGANGELFF

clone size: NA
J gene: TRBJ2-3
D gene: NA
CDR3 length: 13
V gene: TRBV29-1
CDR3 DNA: TGCAGCGTTGGTGGGAGGACAACAGATACGCAGTATTTT
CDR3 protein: CSVGGRTTDTQYF

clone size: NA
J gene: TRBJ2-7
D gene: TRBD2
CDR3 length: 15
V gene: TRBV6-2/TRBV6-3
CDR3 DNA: TGTGCCAGCAGTCTAGAGCGGGGAGCCTCCTACGAGCAGTACTTC
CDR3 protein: CASSLERGASYEQYF

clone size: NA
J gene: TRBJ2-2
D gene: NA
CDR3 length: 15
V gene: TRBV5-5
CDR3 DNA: TGTGCCAGCAGCCCGTCCGGGATGTACACCGGGGAGCTGTTTTTT
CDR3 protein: CASSPSGMYTGELFF

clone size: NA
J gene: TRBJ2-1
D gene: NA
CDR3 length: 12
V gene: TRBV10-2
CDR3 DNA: TGCGCCAGCAGTCCCTACGCCAATGAGCAGTTCTTC
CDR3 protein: CASSPYANEQFF

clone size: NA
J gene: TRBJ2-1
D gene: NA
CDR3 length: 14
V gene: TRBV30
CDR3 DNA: TGTGCCTGGAGTGTCATTAGCAGCTACAATGAGCAGTTCTTC
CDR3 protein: CAWSVISSYNEQFF

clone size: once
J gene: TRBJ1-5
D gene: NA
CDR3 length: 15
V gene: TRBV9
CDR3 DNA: TGTGCCAGCAGCGTCGGAGGGATTAGCAATCAGCCCCAGCATTTT
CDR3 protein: CASSVGGISNQPQHF

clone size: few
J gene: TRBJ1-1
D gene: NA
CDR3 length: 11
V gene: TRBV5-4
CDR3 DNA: TGTGCCAGCAGTCTCTCGACTGAAGCTTTCTTT
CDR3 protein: CASSLSTEAFF

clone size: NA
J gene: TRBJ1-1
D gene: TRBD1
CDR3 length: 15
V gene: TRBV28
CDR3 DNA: TGTGCCAGCAGTCTCCGGACAGGGAAGAGGACTGAAGCTTTCTTT
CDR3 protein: CASSLRTGKRTEAFF

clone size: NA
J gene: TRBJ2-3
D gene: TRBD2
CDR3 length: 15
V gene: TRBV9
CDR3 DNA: TGTGCCAGCAGCGCGACTAGCGGGAGTAGTGGGACGCAGTATTTT
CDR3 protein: CASSATSGSSGTQYF

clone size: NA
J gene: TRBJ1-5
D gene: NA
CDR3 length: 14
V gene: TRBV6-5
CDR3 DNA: TGTGCCAGCACGTCAGGGGACGGTCATCAGCCCCAGCATTTT
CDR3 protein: CASTSGDGHQPQHF

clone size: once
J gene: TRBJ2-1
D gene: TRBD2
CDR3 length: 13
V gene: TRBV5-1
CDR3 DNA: TGCGCCAGCAGCTTAGCGGGAGTGGATGAGCAGTTCTTC
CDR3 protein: CASSLAGVDEQFF

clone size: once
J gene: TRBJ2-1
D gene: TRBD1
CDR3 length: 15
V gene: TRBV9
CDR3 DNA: TGTGCCAGCAGCCCCAGGGGGAGCTCCTACAATGAGCAGTTCTTC
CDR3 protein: CASSPRGSSYNEQFF

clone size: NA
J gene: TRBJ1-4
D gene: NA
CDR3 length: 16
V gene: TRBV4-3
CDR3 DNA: TGCGCCAGCAGCCGACGAACGGGCAGGGGCGGGGAAAAACTGTTTTTT
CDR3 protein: CASSRRTGRGGEKLFF

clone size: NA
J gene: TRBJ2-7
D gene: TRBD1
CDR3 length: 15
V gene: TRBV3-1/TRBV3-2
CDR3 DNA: TGTGCCAGCAGAGGAGGGACAGGGGGTATTTACGAGCAGTACTTC
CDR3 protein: CASRGGTGGIYEQYF

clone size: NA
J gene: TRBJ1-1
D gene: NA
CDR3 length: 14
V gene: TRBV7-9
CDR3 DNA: TGTGCCAGCAGCTTAGGGCAGGGCACAACTGAAGCTTTCTTT
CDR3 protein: CASSLGQGTTEAFF

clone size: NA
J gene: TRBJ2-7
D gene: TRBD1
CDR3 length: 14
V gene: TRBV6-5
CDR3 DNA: TGTGCCAGCAGTACCGGGACAGGGAGCTACGAGCAGTACTTC
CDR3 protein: CASSTGTGSYEQYF

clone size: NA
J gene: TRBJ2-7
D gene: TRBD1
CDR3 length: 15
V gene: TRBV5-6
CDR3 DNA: TGTGCCAGCAGCTTGGGGGGACAGGGCCCCTACGAGCAGTACTTC
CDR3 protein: CASSLGGQGPYEQYF

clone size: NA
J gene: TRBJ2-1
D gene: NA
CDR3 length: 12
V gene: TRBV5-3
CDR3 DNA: TGTGCCAGAAGTCCCCCGGGAGCCGAGCAGTTCTTC
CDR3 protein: CARSPPGAEQFF

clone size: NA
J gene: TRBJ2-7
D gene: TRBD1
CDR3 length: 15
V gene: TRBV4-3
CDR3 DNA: TGCGCCAGCAGCCAAGATGAACAGGGGGCCTACGAGCAGTACTTC
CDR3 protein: CASSQDEQGAYEQYF

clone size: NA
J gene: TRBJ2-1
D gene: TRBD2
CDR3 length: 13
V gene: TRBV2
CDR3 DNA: TGTGCCAGGATGTCTAGCGGGAGCAATGAGCAGTTCTTC
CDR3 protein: CARMSSGSNEQFF

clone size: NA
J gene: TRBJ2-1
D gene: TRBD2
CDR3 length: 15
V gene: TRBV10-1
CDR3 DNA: TGCGCCAGCAGTGATAGTAGCGGGGGGGCCGAGGAGCAGTTCTTC
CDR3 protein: CASSDSSGGAEEQFF

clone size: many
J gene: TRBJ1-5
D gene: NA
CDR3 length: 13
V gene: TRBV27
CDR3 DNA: TGTGCCAGCAGTTTATACAGGGATCAGCCCCAGCATTTT
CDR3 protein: CASSLYRDQPQHF

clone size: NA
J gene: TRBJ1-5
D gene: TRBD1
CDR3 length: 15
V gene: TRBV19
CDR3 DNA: TGTGCCAGTAGTGCCGAACAGGGGTACAATCAGCCCCAGCATTTT
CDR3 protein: CASSAEQGYNQPQHF

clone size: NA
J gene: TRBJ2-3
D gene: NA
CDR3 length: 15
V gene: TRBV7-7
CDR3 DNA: TGTGCTAGCAGCCCAGTAGACTCTAGCACAGATACGCAGTATTTT
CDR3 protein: CASSPVDSSTDTQYF

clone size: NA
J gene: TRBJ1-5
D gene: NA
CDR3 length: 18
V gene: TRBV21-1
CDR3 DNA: TGTGCCAGCAGCATGACGGGGACAGGGGTTTATAGCAATCAGCCCCAGCATTTT
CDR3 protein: CASSMTGTGVYSNQPQHF

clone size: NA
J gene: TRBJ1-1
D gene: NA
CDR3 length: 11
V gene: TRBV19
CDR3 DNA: TGTGCCAGTACGGTCTTTACTGAAGCTTTCTTT
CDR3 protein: CASTVFTEAFF

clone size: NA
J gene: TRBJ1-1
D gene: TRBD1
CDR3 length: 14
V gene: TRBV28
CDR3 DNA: TGTGCCAGCAGTTCAGGACAGGCCCCAGGTACGGCTTTCTTT
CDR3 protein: CASSSGQAPGTAFF

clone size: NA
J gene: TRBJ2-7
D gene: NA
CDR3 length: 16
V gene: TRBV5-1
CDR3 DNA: TGCGCCAGCAGCCCCGCCGTGACAGGTCCCTCCTGGGAGCAGTACTTC
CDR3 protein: CASSPAVTGPSWEQYF

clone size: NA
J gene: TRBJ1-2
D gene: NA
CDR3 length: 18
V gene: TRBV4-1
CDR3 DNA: TGCGCCAGCAGCCACAAATGGGGGACTAGGCCTGATCACTATGGCTACACCTTC
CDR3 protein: CASSHKWGTRPDHYGYTF

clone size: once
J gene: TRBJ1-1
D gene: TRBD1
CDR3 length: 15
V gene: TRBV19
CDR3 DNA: TGTGCCAGTATTTTGGGGACAGGAGGGAACACTGAAGCTTTCTTT
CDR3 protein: CASILGTGGNTEAFF

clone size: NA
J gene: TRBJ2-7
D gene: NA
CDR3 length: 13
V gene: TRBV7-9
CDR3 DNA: TGTGCCAGCAGCTGGTGGGAGTCCTACGAGCAGTACTTC
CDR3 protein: CASSWWESYEQYF

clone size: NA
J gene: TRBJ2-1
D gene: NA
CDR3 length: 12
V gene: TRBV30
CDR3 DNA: TGTGCCTGGCAAGGGGTTAGCAATGAGCAGTTCTTC
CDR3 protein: CAWQGVSNEQFF